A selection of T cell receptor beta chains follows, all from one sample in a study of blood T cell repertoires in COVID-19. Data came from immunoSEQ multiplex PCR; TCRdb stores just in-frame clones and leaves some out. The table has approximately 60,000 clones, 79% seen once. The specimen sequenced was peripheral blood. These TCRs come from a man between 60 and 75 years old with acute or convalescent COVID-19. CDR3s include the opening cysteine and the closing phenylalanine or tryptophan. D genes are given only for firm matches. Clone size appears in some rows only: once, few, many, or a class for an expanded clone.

cdr3_aa: CASSSTSGGDTNTQYF
cdr3_nt: TGTGCCAGCAGCTCAACTAGCGGGGGGGATACAAATACGCAGTATTTT
d_call: TRBD2
v_call: TRBV7-9
clone_size: -
j_call: TRBJ2-3

cdr3_aa: CASSRGQVGGDTEAFF
cdr3_nt: TGCGCCAGCAGCCGGGGACAGGTTGGGGGTGACACTGAAGCTTTCTTT
d_call: TRBD1
v_call: TRBV4-1
clone_size: -
j_call: TRBJ1-1

cdr3_aa: CASEGASTGELFF
cdr3_nt: TGCGCCAGCGAGGGGGCGAGCACCGGGGAGCTGTTTTTT
d_call: TRBD1
v_call: TRBV4-1
clone_size: -
j_call: TRBJ2-2

cdr3_aa: CASSEDRRDYGYTF
cdr3_nt: TGTGCCAGCTCAGAGGACAGGAGGGACTATGGCTACACCTTC
d_call: TRBD1
v_call: TRBV18
clone_size: -
j_call: TRBJ1-2

cdr3_aa: CASSQDDSSRWKQYF
cdr3_nt: TGCGCCAGCAGCCAAGATGATTCCTCCAGGTGGAAGCAGTACTTC
d_call: -
v_call: TRBV4-1
clone_size: -
j_call: TRBJ2-7

cdr3_aa: CASRQEQGADYGYTF
cdr3_nt: TGTGCCAGCAGGCAAGAACAGGGGGCTGACTATGGCTACACCTTC
d_call: TRBD1
v_call: TRBV6-6
clone_size: -
j_call: TRBJ1-2

cdr3_aa: CASSVVPDSPLHF
cdr3_nt: TGTGCCAGCAGCGTAGTCCCCGATTCACCCCTCCACTTT
d_call: -
v_call: TRBV9
clone_size: many
j_call: TRBJ1-6

cdr3_aa: CAISELRQGLNEQYF
cdr3_nt: TGTGCCATCAGTGAGCTCAGACAGGGGTTAAACGAGCAGTACTTC
d_call: TRBD1
v_call: TRBV10-3
clone_size: -
j_call: TRBJ2-7

cdr3_aa: CASSFFDRWAFF
cdr3_nt: TGTGCCAGCAGCTTTTTCGACAGGTGGGCTTTCTTT
d_call: -
v_call: TRBV7-2
clone_size: -
j_call: TRBJ1-1

cdr3_aa: CASSLLLPGGIGGELFF
cdr3_nt: TGCGCCAGCAGTCTCCTCCTTCCGGGGGGGATCGGCGGGGAGCTGTTTTTT
d_call: TRBD2
v_call: TRBV5-1
clone_size: medium-sized
j_call: TRBJ2-2

cdr3_aa: CASSFRGTDSEETQYF
cdr3_nt: TGTGCCAGCAGCTTTAGGGGGACAGATAGTGAAGAGACCCAGTACTTC
d_call: TRBD1
v_call: TRBV7-2
clone_size: -
j_call: TRBJ2-5

cdr3_aa: CASSPPGIFFRTDTQYF
cdr3_nt: TGTGCCAGCAGCCCCCCCGGGATCTTCTTTCGGACAGATACGCAGTATTTT
d_call: -
v_call: TRBV11-2
clone_size: -
j_call: TRBJ2-3

cdr3_aa: CASRRGLGQPQHF
cdr3_nt: TGTGCCAGCAGAAGAGGGCTGGGTCAGCCCCAGCATTTT
d_call: -
v_call: TRBV6-5
clone_size: -
j_call: TRBJ1-5

cdr3_aa: CASSPTGELNTGELFF
cdr3_nt: TGTGCCAGCAGCCCCACAGGCGAGCTAAACACCGGGGAGCTGTTTTTT
d_call: -
v_call: TRBV5-4
clone_size: -
j_call: TRBJ2-2

cdr3_aa: CASSKLRGHEQYF
cdr3_nt: TGTGCCAGCAGTAAACTCAGGGGCCACGAGCAGTACTTC
d_call: -
v_call: TRBV6-5
clone_size: -
j_call: TRBJ2-7

cdr3_aa: CASSPWGRGPSTDTQYF
cdr3_nt: TGTGCCAGCAGCCCCTGGGGCAGGGGGCCTAGCACAGATACGCAGTATTTT
d_call: TRBD1
v_call: TRBV27
clone_size: -
j_call: TRBJ2-3

cdr3_aa: CASSLDRWQAFF
cdr3_nt: TGTGCCAGCAGCTTAGACAGGTGGCAAGCTTTCTTT
d_call: -
v_call: TRBV13
clone_size: once
j_call: TRBJ1-1

cdr3_aa: CASTFRGQGGQPQHF
cdr3_nt: TGTGCCAGCACATTCAGAGGACAGGGTGGACAGCCCCAGCATTTT
d_call: TRBD1
v_call: TRBV2
clone_size: -
j_call: TRBJ1-5

cdr3_aa: CASSSNQVGELFF
cdr3_nt: TGTGCCAGCAGCTCAAATCAGGTCGGGGAGCTGTTTTTT
d_call: -
v_call: TRBV7-6
clone_size: -
j_call: TRBJ2-2

cdr3_aa: CSVEQDNQPQHF
cdr3_nt: TGCAGCGTTGAACAGGACAATCAGCCCCAGCATTTT
d_call: -
v_call: TRBV29-1
clone_size: -
j_call: TRBJ1-5

cdr3_aa: CASSLAGGPPDTQYF
cdr3_nt: TGTGCCAGCAGCTTAGCGGGGGGCCCCCCAGATACGCAGTATTTT
d_call: TRBD2
v_call: TRBV7-3
clone_size: -
j_call: TRBJ2-3

cdr3_aa: CASSSGTGNYGYTF
cdr3_nt: TGTGCCAGCAGCTCCGGGACAGGGAACTATGGCTACACCTTC
d_call: TRBD1
v_call: TRBV5-4
clone_size: -
j_call: TRBJ1-2

cdr3_aa: CASRQDSWQTYGYTF
cdr3_nt: TGTGCCAGCAGACAAGACTCGTGGCAGACCTATGGCTACACCTTC
d_call: -
v_call: TRBV7-2
clone_size: -
j_call: TRBJ1-2

cdr3_aa: CASSQTGRGYTF
cdr3_nt: TGCGCCAGCAGCCAGACAGGGAGGGGCTACACCTTC
d_call: TRBD1
v_call: TRBV4-1
clone_size: -
j_call: TRBJ1-2

cdr3_aa: CASSQGMGRQETQYF
cdr3_nt: TGTGCCAGCAGCCAAGGGATGGGGAGGCAAGAGACCCAGTACTTC
d_call: -
v_call: TRBV14
clone_size: -
j_call: TRBJ2-5

cdr3_aa: CASSDRSLSNQPQHF
cdr3_nt: TGTGCCAGCAGTGACAGGTCCTTAAGCAATCAGCCCCAGCATTTT
d_call: -
v_call: TRBV2
clone_size: -
j_call: TRBJ1-5

cdr3_aa: CASSVVRGRYEQYF
cdr3_nt: TGTGCCAGCAGTGTTGTCAGGGGGAGGTACGAGCAGTACTTC
d_call: -
v_call: TRBV2
clone_size: -
j_call: TRBJ2-7